This T cell receptor (beta chain) was identified in a study of high-grade serous ovarian cancer treatment subgroups. Across the study: On average, around 15,000 reads and about 8,100 unique TCR beta rearrangements were obtained per sample. Study conclusions and caveats: Tumors within one patient showed repertoire similarity of about 0.11 to 0.79. Bulk tumor TCR sequencing gave no spatial information.

TCRdb's copy holds only in-frame clones and misses some; the assay was immunoSEQ multiplex PCR. This table holds about 2,300 clones, approximately 71% found once. Comment on this clone: Its antigen is as yet unknown.

The CDR3 sequence is 18 residues long. The germline V gene encodes CDR1 SQVTM and CDR2 ANQGSEA. Between the trimmed V and J ends, which lost 2 bases and 0 bases, there was a span of 20 bases. Tumor tissue was taken before any definitive surgery or chemotherapy was given. This TCR came from a human donor with high-grade serous ovarian cancer. The sequenced sample consisted of tumor tissue. The rearrangement links TRBV29-1 to TRBJ1-5; D is undetermined. The DNA of the CDR3 is TGCAGCGTTGAACCCTGCCAGGTCTTCGACTATAGCAATCAGCCCCAGCATTTT. Translating gives CSVEPCQVFDYSNQPQHF.